This T cell receptor beta chain was sequenced during a study of T cell responses to AZD1222 COVID-19 vaccine. Study-wide results and limits: There were vaccine-associated CD4 TCRs across spike, dominant at 160-218 and 743-854. Baseline seropositives among AZD1222 recipients totaled only five to seven.

Notes on this clone: Its antigen is currently unknown.

Some clones are missing from TCRdb's copy, which holds only in-frame ones; the method was immunoSEQ multiplex PCR. The sample holds about 110,000 clones; roughly 89% are singletons and the top ten take roughly 3%. Germline V gene data show CDR1 as SGHNT and CDR2 as YYREEE (reference sequence). CDR3 length: 15 amino acids. With 2 bases clipped from V and 4 bases from J, the junction kept 6 bases outside the gene matches. The source material was peripheral blood, sampled on day 0 of MenACWY control vaccination. The TCR sequence derives from an adult in good health. The chain couples TRBV5-4 to TRBJ1-2, with TRBD1 matching 9 bases. This CDR3 reads CASSLQGAPGYGYTF. In DNA, the CDR3 is TGTGCCAGCAGCTTACAGGGGGCGCCCGGCTATGGCTACACCTTC. Full variable domain (rest looked up from reference TRBV5-4 and TRBJ1-2): ETGVTQSPTHLIKTRGQQVTLRCSSQSGHNTVSWYQQALGQGPQFIFQYYREEENGRGNFPPRFSGLQFPNYSSELNVNALELDDSALYLCASSLQGAPGYGYTFGSGTRLTVV.